Shown below are 4 T cell receptor beta chains from a single sample sequenced in a study of blood T cell repertoires in COVID-19 (dated by TCRdb to the early 2020s). Library generation was performed with the immunoSEQ multiplex PCR assay. Held by TCRdb, this immuneACCESS table contains in-frame sequences only and omits some clones. Under half of the omission traces to an unresolved V gene where checked; the cause of the rest is unknown. The sample table records about 82,000 clones; around 83% of these occur just once. The ten most abundant clones make up about 17% of the sample. The source material was peripheral blood. The receptor source for this set is a woman between 55 and 75 years old with acute or convalescent COVID-19.

This chain connects TRBV27 to TRBJ2-5; 10 nucleotides line up with TRBD2. This CDR3 has 14 amino acids. The germline gives CDR1 MNHEY, CDR2 SMNVEV (reference sequence). V gave up 2 bases and J gave up 5 bases; unmatched junction bases: 2. The DNA of the CDR3 is TGTGCCAGCAGTTTAAGACTAGCGGGTGAGACCCAGTACTTC. Protein sequence: CASSLRLAGETQYF.

V and J are TRBV2 and TRBJ2-3; TRBD1 might be the D (6 bases). This CDR3 region has 20 residues. V was shortened by 8 bases and J by 2 bases, with 32 bases between the two germline ends. CDR1 and CDR2 (germline): SNHLY, FYNNEI. DNA for the CDR3: TGTGCCAGCCTCGCGAGATGGACAGACAACCCGAGTAACAACACAGATACGCAGTATTTT. The encoded protein is CASLARWTDNPSNNTDTQYF.

The gene calls are TRBV5-4 and TRBJ1-5, with D perhaps TRBD1 (5 bases). V shed 2 bases and J shed 0 bases, with 9 bases lying between them. The CDR3 consists of 15 residues. Germline assignment: CDR1 SGHNT and CDR2 YYREEE (reference sequence). CDR3 region: CASSFAGDSNQPQHF. The CDR3 DNA reads as TGTGCCAGCAGCTTTGCGGGGGATAGCAATCAGCCCCAGCATTTT.

This clone was counted once. The rearrangement uses TRBV19 and TRBJ1-5; D perhaps matches TRBD1 (5 bases). The CDR3 is made up of 13 amino acids. CDR1 and CDR2 from the germline V gene are LNHDA and SQIVND (reference sequence). V lost 10 bases to trimming and J lost 5 bases, with 15 bases between them. The CDR3: CATTQGSDQPQHF. For the CDR3, the DNA is TGTGCCACCACCCAGGGATCGGATCAGCCCCAGCATTTT. The whole variable domain, remainder taken from reference TRBV19 and TRBJ1-5, is DGGITQSPKYLFRKEGQNVTLSCEQNLNHDAMYWYRQDPGQGLRLIYYSQIVNDFQKGDIAEGYSVSREKKESFPLTVTSAQKNPTAFYLCATTQGSDQPQHFGDGTRLSIL.